Following are 3 T cell receptor beta chains from one sample sequenced in a study of cytomegalovirus exposure and HLA in healthy donors. 13 Jbeta primers and 60 Vbeta primers were used for the PCR. Some clones are missing from TCRdb's copy, which holds only in-frame ones; the method was immunoSEQ multiplex PCR. The table has under 200,000 clones, 70% to 85% seen once; the top ten hold roughly 2%. Input material: PBMCs. The receptors come from a man aged 35 to 55 in good health and CMV-seronegative.

In its sample, this clone was seen once. The genes are TRBV7-2 and TRBJ2-7; TRBD2 aligns across 8 bases. The junction had 8 bases not matched to a gene; V was cut back by 7 bases and J by 6 bases. The CDR3 spans 13 residues. Germline CDR1 is SGHTA and CDR2 is FQGNSA. CDR3 DNA sequence: TGTGCCAGCACCCAGAGCGGGGGAACCGAGCAGTACTTC. Amino acid sequence: CASTQSGGTEQYF.

This clone occurred a few times. This chain links TRBV5-8 with TRBJ2-4, with a tentative D call TRBD2 (5 bases). The CDR3 is 14 amino acids. Germline-derived CDR1 and CDR2 are SGHTS and YDEGEE. V was cut by 1 base and J by 9 bases, with 14 bases left in between. The CDR3 DNA is TGTGCCAGCAGCTTGAGGCGGGCTCAAGGCATTCAGTACTTC. Translated, it gives CASSLRRAQGIQYF.

The sample holds one count of this clone. The V call is TRBV9, the J call TRBJ2-3, with 7 bases that match TRBD2. Germline V gene data show CDR1 as SGDLS and CDR2 as YYNGEE. The CDR3 has 14 amino acids. Trimming cost V 3 bases and J 6 bases; bases outside gene matches: 7. CDR3 sequence (DNA): TGTGCCAGCAGCGCCGGACTAGGAGGGGATACGCAGTATTTT. Its translation is CASSAGLGGDTQYF.